The present entry profiles one T cell receptor (beta chain) with its context. This record comes from a study of tumor-infiltrating lymphocytes in primary liver carcinoma. RNA isolated from unsorted whole blood supplied the blood RNA, with germline DNA also extracted. Approximately 4 milliliters of peripheral blood were drawn preoperatively. With a constant-region primer, TCR beta cDNA was made from roughly 500 ng of total RNA. It was through three nested multiplex PCR rounds of slightly modified ARM-PCR that TCR beta libraries arose. Investigators reported that the first two PCR rounds, at roughly 10 cycles each, used TRBV1-TRBV30 forward primers with a C-beta reverse primer. TCRdb passed the multiplex PCR reads through MiXCR, listing each CDR3 protein once. The sample records approximately 340,000 distinct CDR3 sequences, approximately 64% being singletons. This CDR3 is built from 13 residues. V shed 5 bases and J 11 bases; nucleotides not matched to a gene: 10. Germline lookup yields CDR1 SGHRS and CDR2 YFSETQ.

The sample consisted of peripheral blood. This sequence joins TRBV5-1 and TRBJ2-1; 7 bases map to TRBD2. The clonotype comes from a man in his forties with primary liver carcinoma and hepatitis B virus infection. CDR3 DNA sequence: TGCGCCAGCAGGACGGGGGGTGGCGATAAGCAGTTCTTC. This encodes CASRTGGGDKQFF.